A selection of T cell receptor beta chains follows, all from one sample in a study of T-cell reconstitution after alpha-beta-depleted transplantation in children. In TCRdb, the PCR reads were re-called with MiXCR into one record per CDR3 protein. The sample contains roughly 170,000 distinct CDR3 sequences, about 6.4% of which appear only once. The sample in question was PBMCs from the stem cell graft donor, obtained from the stem cell graft. The receptors stem from a human donor who donated a stem cell graft to a child with Wiskott-Aldrich syndrome. Each CDR3 is given with its conserved first and last residue.

V: TRBV5-4
J: TRBJ2-2
CDR3: CASSGAKANTGELFF

V: TRBV2
J: TRBJ1-2
CDR3: CAGDGGVNGYTF

V: TRBV28
J: TRBJ1-5
CDR3: CATKGGAVQPQHF

V: TRBV20-1
J: TRBJ2-5
CDR3: CSARGAGPGGETQYF

V: TRBV7-6
J: TRBJ1-6
CDR3: CASSLWEGNSPLHF

V: TRBV29-1
J: TRBJ2-4
CDR3: CSVSMTSWDIQYF

V: TRBV5-1
J: TRBJ2-1
CDR3: CASSLSGQGFRNEQFF

V: TRBV5-1
J: TRBJ2-1
CDR3: CASSLVGWSYNEQFF

V: TRBV27
J: TRBJ2-7
CDR3: CASSPRDRAGEQYF

V: TRBV29-1
J: TRBJ1-1
CDR3: CSVAQGARNTEAFF

V: TRBV30
J: TRBJ1-1
CDR3: CAWRSNTEAFF

V: TRBV11-1
J: TRBJ2-7
CDR3: CASSPLGGATDRSYEQYF

V: TRBV20-1
J: TRBJ2-7
CDR3: CSASGTSGVEEQYF

V: TRBV6-2/TRBV6-3
J: TRBJ2-1
CDR3: CASSYSTLDGYNEQFF

V: TRBV29-1
J: TRBJ1-3
CDR3: CSVIKGAGNTIYF

V: TRBV20-1
J: TRBJ2-1
CDR3: CSARENKGLAAYNEQFF

V: TRBV29-1
J: TRBJ1-2
CDR3: CSAAQGRGVYGYTF

V: TRBV5-1
J: TRBJ1-4
CDR3: CASSYGQAGTNEKLFF

V: TRBV20-1
J: TRBJ1-3
CDR3: CSARARTGYFSGNTIYF

V: TRBV29-1
J: TRBJ1-2
CDR3: CSVEGRTGYGYTF

V: TRBV20-1
J: NA
CDR3: CSASTTPGYEQFF

V: TRBV7-8
J: TRBJ1-1
CDR3: CASRDSFNTEAFF

V: TRBV29-1
J: TRBJ1-1
CDR3: CRAYDATEAFF

V: TRBV28
J: TRBJ2-5
CDR3: CASSGPRQGGTQETQYF

V: TRBV15
J: TRBJ1-1
CDR3: CATSRPHGQGGAEAFF

V: TRBV20-1
J: TRBJ2-2
CDR3: CSASLAGAEKLFF

V: TRBV12-3/TRBV12-4
J: TRBJ1-1
CDR3: CASSRHENTEAFF

V: TRBV20-1
J: TRBJ2-1
CDR3: CSASSVEQFF

V: TRBV27
J: TRBJ2-4
CDR3: CASTLGVLENIQYF

V: TRBV28
J: TRBJ1-1
CDR3: CASSRGFEAFF

V: TRBV20-1
J: TRBJ1-2
CDR3: CSARDKDYGYTF

V: TRBV29-1
J: TRBJ2-7
CDR3: CSGTTGGSVEQYF

V: TRBV2
J: TRBJ2-3
CDR3: CASRKGQGTDTQYF

V: TRBV7-2
J: TRBJ1-6
CDR3: CASSLVYGNSPLHF

V: TRBV6-1
J: TRBJ1-1
CDR3: CASSERGVTYTEAFF

V: TRBV7-9
J: TRBJ2-1
CDR3: CASSPRVQNEQFF

V: TRBV6-1
J: TRBJ1-5
CDR3: CASSNTGVGQPQHF

V: TRBV12-3/TRBV12-4
J: TRBJ1-4
CDR3: CASSFRGTNEKLFF

V: TRBV6-5
J: TRBJ1-6
CDR3: CASSRNRGSSYNSPLHF

V: TRBV27
J: TRBJ1-3
CDR3: CASRSIGSSGNTIYF

V: TRBV29-1
J: TRBJ1-1
CDR3: CSVDRETNTEAFF

V: TRBV20-1
J: TRBJ2-7
CDR3: CSASPSGDNYEQYF

V: TRBV7-2
J: TRBJ2-2
CDR3: CASSNSGTHTGELFF

V: TRBV6-5
J: TRBJ1-5
CDR3: CASSYPTGPSNQPQHF

V: TRBV4-1
J: TRBJ2-7
CDR3: CASSQDGTGVLYEQYF